Following are 21 T cell receptor beta chains from one sample sequenced in a study of shared clonotypes between healthy human individuals. Only in-frame clones appear in the TCRdb table, and some are missing; sequencing was by immunoSEQ multiplex PCR. In the table there are around 1,900,000 clones, 80% to 95% of which are singletons. Positive CCR7 selection of CD45RO-negative cells yielded the naive CD8 cells, and terminally differentiated effector memory CD45RA+ cells were excluded. The source material was naive CD8+ T cells from PBMCs. These receptors all stem from a man between 18 and 29 years old in good health. Some clones in this sample may be carry-over from other donors' samples.

In this sample, this clone turned up once. The V and J genes are TRBV28 and TRBJ2-6; D unclear. V lost 7 bases and J 0 bases, leaving 16 bases between the germline ends. This CDR3 has 17 residues. Germline-derived CDR1 and CDR2 are MDHEN and SYDVKM. The CDR3: CASTTVGILSGANVLTF. The DNA of the CDR3 is TGTGCCAGCACCACGGTGGGAATTCTCTCTGGGGCCAACGTCCTGACTTTC.

V gene TRBV19 combines with J gene TRBJ2-1; tentatively, D is TRBD1 or TRBD2 (5 bases each). Germline V gene lookup returns CDR1 LNHDA and CDR2 SQIVND (reference sequence). The CDR3 has 15 residues. V gave up 6 bases and J gave up 4 bases, with 16 bases separating them. The CDR3 nucleotides are TGTGCCAGTAGCCTGGGGGTAGCAGCGTACAATGAGCAGTTCTTC. Its protein is CASSLGVAAYNEQFF.

The V call is TRBV19, the J call TRBJ1-5; D not certain. Looked up from germline, CDR1 is LNHDA and CDR2 is SQIVND (reference sequence). The CDR3 is made up of 16 amino acids. V lost 1 base and J lost 0, with 10 bases in between. The CDR3 spells CASSIVGYYSNQPQHF. The DNA of the CDR3 is TGTGCCAGTAGTATAGTCGGCTACTATAGCAATCAGCCCCAGCATTTT.

Remarks on this clone: The sample has other DNA sequences that encode this CDR3 too. V usage is TRBV19 and J usage is TRBJ2-7, with D unresolved. There are 13 residues in the CDR3. Trimming pared 1 base from V and 3 bases from J, leaving 7 bases between. In germline, CDR1 is LNHDA, CDR2 SQIVND (reference sequence). This chain's CDR3 is CASSIGPDYEQYF. In nucleotides, the CDR3 is TGTGCCAGTAGTATAGGACCAGACTACGAGCAGTACTTC.

Remarks on this clone: Other DNA variants within this sample encode the same CDR3. The V and J genes are TRBV6-5 and TRBJ2-1; 13 bases align to TRBD2. The CDR3 is made up of 16 amino acids. Germline V CDR1 and CDR2: MNHEY, SVGAGI. With V trimmed by 2 bases and J by 5 bases, 3 bases remained unmatched. CDR3 sequence: CASSYGGTSGNNEQFF. DNA of the CDR3: TGTGCCAGCAGTTACGGCGGGACTAGCGGGAACAATGAGCAGTTCTTC.

The chain has TRBV9 and TRBJ1-5; 10 bases agree with TRBD1. The length of the CDR3 is 14 residues. Germline lookup yields CDR1 SGDLS and CDR2 YYNGEE. The trim removed 7 bases at V and 6 bases at J, leaving 7 bases unmatched. The CDR3 spells CASGPTGGFQPQHF. CDR3 nucleotide sequence: TGTGCCAGCGGGCCGACAGGGGGCTTTCAGCCCCAGCATTTT.

This clone turned up a few times. The V call is TRBV6-1, the J call TRBJ1-1, with D possibly TRBD1 on 5 matching bases. Germline values: CDR1 MNHNS, CDR2 SASEGT. The CDR3 runs to 10 residues. V was cut by 8 bases and J by 8 bases, with 9 bases left in between. The CDR3 nucleotides are TGTGCCAGCGGGGCTTACGAAGCTTTCTTT. Translating gives CASGAYEAFF.

This clone was picked up one time. This chain uses TRBV2 with TRBJ2-3; D might be TRBD1 (5 bases). The V end lost 2 bases, the J end lost 7 bases, and 10 bases lay between the germline ends. CDR1 SNHLY and CDR2 FYNNEI come from the germline V gene. The CDR3 totals 13 residues. CDR3 nucleotide sequence: TGTGCCAGCAGTGAACGCGGACAAAATACGCAGTATTTT. As protein: CASSERGQNTQYF.

The CDR3 DNA reads TGTGCCAGCAGTCCCGGCATACTAGCCAAAAACATTCAGTACTTC. Protein product: CASSPGILAKNIQYF. The chain has TRBV25-1 and TRBJ2-4; unclear D gene. Trimming shortened V by 5 bases and J by 0 bases, and 11 bases separated the two germline ends. This CDR3 region has 15 residues. CDR1 is MGHDK and CDR2 is SYGVNS in the germline V gene.

The gene calls are TRBV19 and TRBJ2-1, with D perhaps being TRBD1 or TRBD2 (5 bases each). Trimming removed 2 bases at V and 8 bases at J, with 13 bases between. The CDR3 extends over 14 amino acids. From germline, CDR1 is LNHDA and CDR2 SQIVND (reference sequence). Written as DNA, the CDR3 is TGTGCCAGTAGTATATTCGGCAGAGGGGATGAGCAGTTCTTC. Its protein is CASSIFGRGDEQFF.

This clone was detected once. The sample carries other DNA sequences with the same CDR3. This chain uses TRBV28 with TRBJ2-2; tentative D call: TRBD1 (5 bases). The germline V gene has CDR1 MDHEN and CDR2 SYDVKM. The V gene lost 3 bases and the J gene lost 1 base, with 6 bases spanning the gap. The CDR3 is made up of 14 amino acids. CDR3 sequence (DNA): TGTGCCAGCAGTTTTGGACAGAACACCGGGGAGCTGTTTTTT. It is translated as CASSFGQNTGELFF.

This clone was seen more than once but under ten times. The chain uses TRBV5-1 and TRBJ1-1; D is uncertain. V was cut by 1 base and J by 7 bases, with 11 bases left in between. CDR1 is SGHRS, CDR2 YFSETQ, per germline. This CDR3 contains 13 residues. For the CDR3, the DNA is TGCGCCAGCAGCTTGACAGTCAGGCATGAAGCTTTCTTT. Protein: CASSLTVRHEAFF.

The V and J genes are TRBV5-5 and TRBJ2-7; D tentatively reads TRBD1 or TRBD2 (6 bases each). Germline loops: CDR1 SGHKS, CDR2 YYEKEE (reference sequence). Trimming stripped 0 bases from V and 3 bases from J, with 13 bases between. The CDR3 loop spans 15 amino acids. CDR3 bases: TGTGCCAGCAGCTTGGCCGCCGGGGGCGGCTACGAGCAGTACTTC. This codes for CASSLAAGGGYEQYF.

V gene TRBV7-9 combines with J gene TRBJ1-2; 9 nucleotides line up with TRBD1. CDR1 is SEHNR, CDR2 FQNEAQ, per germline (reference sequence). The CDR3 consists of 15 residues. Trimming removed 0 bases from V and 4 bases from J; junction bases left unmatched: 3. This CDR3 is CASSLADRGFYGYTF. CDR3 bases: TGTGCCAGCAGCTTAGCTGACAGGGGGTTCTATGGCTACACCTTC.

This clone was picked up one time. The rearrangement uses TRBV27 and TRBJ2-6, with unresolved D. Trimming cost V 5 bases and J 0 bases, with 8 bases left between them. The CDR3 extends over 15 amino acids. The germline gives CDR1 MNHEY, CDR2 SMNVEV (reference sequence). CDR3 in amino acids: CASSPLTSGANVLTF. CDR3 bases: TGTGCCAGCAGTCCATTGACCTCTGGGGCCAACGTCCTGACTTTC.

This chain connects TRBV5-4 to TRBJ2-1; 9 nucleotides agree with TRBD2. This CDR3 has 16 residues. Germline loops: CDR1 SGHNT, CDR2 YYREEE (reference sequence). J was trimmed by 2 bases and V by 2 bases; bases with no gene match: 5. The CDR3 bases are TGTGCCAGCAGCTTCGGGATAGCGGGGGCCTACAATGAGCAGTTCTTC. The encoded protein is CASSFGIAGAYNEQFF.

This clone was observed once. J is TRBJ2-3 and V is TRBV7-9; D unclear. V gave up 7 bases and J gave up 2 bases, with 7 bases separating them. This CDR3 comprises 12 residues. Germline V gene sequence: CDR1 SEHNR, CDR2 FQNEAQ (reference sequence). DNA for the CDR3: TGTGCCAGCAACCAAGTCACAGATACGCAGTATTTT. As protein: CASNQVTDTQYF.

V and J are TRBV4-1 and TRBJ2-1, with 8 bases aligning to TRBD2. The CDR3 length is 15 residues. CDR1 and CDR2 (germline): MGHRA, YSYEKL. J lost 4 bases, V lost 4 bases, and 6 bases had no gene match. The CDR3 here is CASSRLTGGYNEQFF. CDR3 DNA: TGCGCCAGCAGCCGCCTAACGGGAGGGTACAATGAGCAGTTCTTC.

This clone occurred once. The chain carries TRBV9 and TRBJ1-4; 9 bases line up with TRBD1. The CDR3 covers 15 residues. V was clipped by 4 bases and J by 8 bases; unmatched bases: 9. Germline CDR1 and CDR2: SGDLS and YYNGEE. CDR3 sequence reads: CASSPGTGKWEKLFF. CDR3 coding DNA: TGTGCCAGCAGCCCTGGGACAGGGAAGTGGGAAAAACTGTTTTTT.

This clone has only one observation. The chain recombines TRBV27 with TRBJ2-5; maybe TRBD1 (5 bases). CDR1 is MNHEY, CDR2 SMNVEV, per germline (reference sequence). V was cut by 4 bases and J by 3 bases, with 21 bases left in between. This CDR3 contains 17 residues. DNA for the CDR3: TGTGCCAGCAGTTCGATATCTCAGGGTTCTATGAAAGAGACCCAGTACTTC. Its protein is CASSSISQGSMKETQYF.

This clone has a single count. V usage is TRBV7-2 and J usage is TRBJ1-5; no clear D. The length of the CDR3 is 14 residues. V was cut by 6 bases and J by 3 bases, with 12 bases left in between. Germline values: CDR1 SGHTA, CDR2 FQGNSA. The CDR3 bases are TGTGCCAGCAGAAATGGGTGGAACAATCAGCCCCAGCATTTT. Protein product: CASRNGWNNQPQHF.